The following is a T cell receptor beta chain sequence with its context. Its antigen remains unidentified. The V gene lost 5 bases and the J gene lost 0 bases, with 14 bases spanning the gap. CDR3 size: 16 residues. Germline CDR1 SEHNR, CDR2 FQNEAQ (reference sequence). Documented time point: persistent/refractory GD, antithyroid drugs over 5 years with positive TRAb. From PBMCs, RNA was extracted and then used to make the TCR library. Graves' disease diagnosis used American Thyroid Association guidelines. The patients were enrolled through endocrinology in Xi'an, China. The entry originates in a study of regulatory T cells in long-lasting Graves disease. Study results and caveats: Between persistent patients, 2,500 to 3,500 public clonotypes were shared, exceeding the approximately 870 shared between new patients. There was favoring of TRBV28, TRBJ1-2 and TRBJ2-5 in persistent disease.

Arm-PCR with iRepertoire HTBI primers amplified the CDR3 regions for these TCR beta libraries. MiXCR was run by TCRdb on the multiplex PCR reads, yielding one entry per CDR3 protein. This repertoire shows around 460,000 distinct CDR3 sequences, roughly 22% found once; its top ten account for around 13%. The chain employs TRBV7-9 and TRBJ1-3, with D perhaps TRBD1 (5 bases). Sequenced here: peripheral blood mononuclear cells (PBMCs), sampled when the disease was refractory, from a patient treated with antithyroid drugs. This TCR was recovered from a female donor with Graves disease. CDR3 in DNA: TGTGCCAGCAGCCCCAAACAGGATTCCTCTGGAAACACCATATATTTT. Translation gives CASSPKQDSSGNTIYF.